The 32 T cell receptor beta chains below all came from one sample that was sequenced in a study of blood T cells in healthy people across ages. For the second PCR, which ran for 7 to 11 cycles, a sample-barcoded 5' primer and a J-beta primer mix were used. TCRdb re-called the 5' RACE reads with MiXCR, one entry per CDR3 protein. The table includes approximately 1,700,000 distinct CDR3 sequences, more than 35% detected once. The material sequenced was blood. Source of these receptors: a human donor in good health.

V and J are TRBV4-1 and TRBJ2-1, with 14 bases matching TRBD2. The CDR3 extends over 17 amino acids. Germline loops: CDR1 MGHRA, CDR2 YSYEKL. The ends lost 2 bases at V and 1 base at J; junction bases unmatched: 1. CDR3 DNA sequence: TGCGCCAGCAGCCAACGGACTAGCGGGGGGTCCTACAATGAGCAGTTCTTC. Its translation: CASSQRTSGGSYNEQFF.

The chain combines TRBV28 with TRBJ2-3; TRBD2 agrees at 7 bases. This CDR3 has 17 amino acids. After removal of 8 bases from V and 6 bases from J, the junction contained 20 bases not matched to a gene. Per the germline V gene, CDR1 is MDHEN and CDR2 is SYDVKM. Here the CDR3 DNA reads TGTGCCAGCCTCACGGGGAGTGGCGGGGGATTATTCGATACGCAGTATTTT. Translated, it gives CASLTGSGGGLFDTQYF.

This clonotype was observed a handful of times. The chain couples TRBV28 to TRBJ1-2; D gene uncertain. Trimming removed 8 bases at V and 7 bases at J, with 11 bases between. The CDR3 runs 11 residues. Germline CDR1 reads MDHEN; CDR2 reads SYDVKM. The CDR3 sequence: CASGVLGGYTF. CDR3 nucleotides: TGTGCCAGCGGAGTATTAGGTGGCTACACCTTC.

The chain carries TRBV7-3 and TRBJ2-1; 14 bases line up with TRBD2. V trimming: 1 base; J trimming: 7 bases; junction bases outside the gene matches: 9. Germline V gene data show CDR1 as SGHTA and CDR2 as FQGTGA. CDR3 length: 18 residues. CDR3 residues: CASSLRPGLAGGGNEQFF. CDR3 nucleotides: TGTGCCAGCAGCTTAAGACCCGGACTAGCGGGGGGCGGAAATGAGCAGTTCTTC. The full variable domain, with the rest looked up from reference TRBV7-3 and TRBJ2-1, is GAGVSQTPSNKVTEKGKYVELRCDPISGHTALYWYRQSLGQGPEFLIYFQGTGAADDSGLPNDRFFAVRPEGSVSTLKIQRTERGDSAVYLCASSLRPGLAGGGNEQFFGPGTRLTVL.

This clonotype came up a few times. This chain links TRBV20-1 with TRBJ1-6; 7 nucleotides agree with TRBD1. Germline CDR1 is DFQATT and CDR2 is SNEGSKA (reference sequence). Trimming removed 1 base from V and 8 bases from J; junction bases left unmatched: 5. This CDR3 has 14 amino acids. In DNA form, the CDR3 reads TGCAGTGCTAGAGGACAGGGAAGTTATTCACCCCTCCACTTT. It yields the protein CSARGQGSYSPLHF.

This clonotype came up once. Here the CDR3 DNA reads TGCAGCGTCGAGGGGGATATGAGCGGGGGCGACTACGAGCAGTACTTC. Translated, it gives CSVEGDMSGGDYEQYF. The V call is TRBV29-1, the J call TRBJ2-7; 8 nucleotides agree with TRBD2. The CDR3 totals 16 residues. Germline V gene sequence: CDR1 SQVTM, CDR2 ANQGSEA. Trimming cost V 6 bases and J 3 bases; bases outside gene matches: 16.

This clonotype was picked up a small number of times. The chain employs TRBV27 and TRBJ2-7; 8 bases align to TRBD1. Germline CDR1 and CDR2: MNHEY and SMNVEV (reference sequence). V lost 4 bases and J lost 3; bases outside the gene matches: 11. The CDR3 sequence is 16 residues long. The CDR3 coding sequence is TGTGCCAGCAGTTCGGGACAGGAGGGCTATGACTACGAGCAGTACTTC. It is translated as CASSSGQEGYDYEQYF.

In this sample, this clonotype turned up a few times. The CDR3 spells CAWSVTRSTEAFF. DNA for the CDR3: TGTGCCTGGAGTGTAACTCGGAGCACTGAAGCTTTCTTT. The chain uses TRBV30 and TRBJ1-1, with D unresolved. Trimming left V 0 bases short and J 4 bases short, with 9 bases between. CDR3 length: 13 amino acids. Germline V lookup: CDR1 GTSNPN, CDR2 SVGIG (reference sequence).

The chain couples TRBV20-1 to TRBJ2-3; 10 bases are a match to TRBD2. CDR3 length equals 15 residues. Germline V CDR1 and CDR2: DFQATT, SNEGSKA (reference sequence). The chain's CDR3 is CSAEGLAARGDTQYF. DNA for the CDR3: TGCAGCGCAGAAGGACTAGCGGCGAGGGGGGATACGCAGTATTTT.

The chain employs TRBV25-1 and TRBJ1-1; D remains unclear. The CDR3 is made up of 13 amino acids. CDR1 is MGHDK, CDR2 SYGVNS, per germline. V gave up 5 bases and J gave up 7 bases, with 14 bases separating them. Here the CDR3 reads CASSPYPHIEAFF. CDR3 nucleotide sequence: TGTGCCAGCAGTCCATACCCACATATTGAAGCTTTCTTT.

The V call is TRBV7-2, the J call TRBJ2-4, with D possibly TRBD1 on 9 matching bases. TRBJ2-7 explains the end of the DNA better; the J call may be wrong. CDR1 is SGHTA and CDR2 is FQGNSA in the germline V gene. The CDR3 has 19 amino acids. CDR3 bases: TGTGCCAGCAGTTTACCGGGGGACAGGGTGGCTAGCGGGCATAACGAGCAGTACTTC. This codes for CASSLPGDRVASGHNEQYF.

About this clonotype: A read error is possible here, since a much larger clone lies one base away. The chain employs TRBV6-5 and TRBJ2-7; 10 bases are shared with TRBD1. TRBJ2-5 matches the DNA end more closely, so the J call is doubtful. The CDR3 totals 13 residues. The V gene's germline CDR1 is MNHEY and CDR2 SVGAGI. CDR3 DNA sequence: TGTGCCAGCACCTGGGACAGGGGAGAGACCCAGTACTTC. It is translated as CASTWDRGETQYF.

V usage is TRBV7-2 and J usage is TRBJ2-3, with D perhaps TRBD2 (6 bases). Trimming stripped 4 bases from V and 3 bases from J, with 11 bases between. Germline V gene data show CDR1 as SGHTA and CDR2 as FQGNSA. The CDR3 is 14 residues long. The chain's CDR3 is CASSSRLVTDTQYF. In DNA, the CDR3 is TGTGCCAGCAGCTCGAGACTAGTAACAGATACGCAGTATTTT.

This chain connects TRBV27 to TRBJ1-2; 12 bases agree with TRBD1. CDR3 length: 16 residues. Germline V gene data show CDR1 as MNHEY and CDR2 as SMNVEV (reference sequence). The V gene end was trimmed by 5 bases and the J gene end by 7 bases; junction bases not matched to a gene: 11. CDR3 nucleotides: TGTGCCAGCAGTACAGGGGACAGGGGGCGCCGAGGTGGCTACACCTTC. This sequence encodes CASSTGDRGRRGGYTF.

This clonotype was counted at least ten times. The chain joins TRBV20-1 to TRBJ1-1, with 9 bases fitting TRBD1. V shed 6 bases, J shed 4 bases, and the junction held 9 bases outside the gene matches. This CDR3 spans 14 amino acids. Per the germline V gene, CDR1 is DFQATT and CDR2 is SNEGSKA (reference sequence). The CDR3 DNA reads TGCAGTGCATATCTACAGGGGGCTTTCACTGAAGCTTTCTTT. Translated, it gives CSAYLQGAFTEAFF.

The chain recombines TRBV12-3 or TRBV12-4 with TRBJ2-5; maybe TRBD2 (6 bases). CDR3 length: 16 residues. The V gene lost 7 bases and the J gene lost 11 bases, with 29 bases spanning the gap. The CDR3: CASNLSWRGHPQEQYF. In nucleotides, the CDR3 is TGTGCCAGCAACCTTAGTTGGAGGGGTCATCCCCAGGAGCAGTACTTC.

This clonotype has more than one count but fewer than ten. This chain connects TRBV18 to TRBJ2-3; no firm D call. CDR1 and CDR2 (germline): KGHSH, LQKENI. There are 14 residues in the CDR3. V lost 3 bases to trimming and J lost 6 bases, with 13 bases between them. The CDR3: CASSPQDGSDTQYF. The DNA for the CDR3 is TGTGCCAGCTCACCCCAAGACGGGTCCGATACGCAGTATTTT.

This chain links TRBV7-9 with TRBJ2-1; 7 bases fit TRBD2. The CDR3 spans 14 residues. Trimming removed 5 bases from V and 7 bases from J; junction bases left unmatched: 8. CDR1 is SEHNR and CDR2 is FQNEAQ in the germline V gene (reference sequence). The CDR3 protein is CASSESVGRNEQFF. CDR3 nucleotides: TGTGCCAGCAGCGAGAGCGTCGGGAGGAATGAGCAGTTCTTC.

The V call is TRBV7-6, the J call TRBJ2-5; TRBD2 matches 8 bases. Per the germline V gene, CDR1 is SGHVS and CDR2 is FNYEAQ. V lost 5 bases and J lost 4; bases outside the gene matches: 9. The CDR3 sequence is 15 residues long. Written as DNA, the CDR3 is TGTGCCAGCAGCAGAGCGGGGGTAGTAGGAGAGACCCAGTACTTC. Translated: CASSRAGVVGETQYF.

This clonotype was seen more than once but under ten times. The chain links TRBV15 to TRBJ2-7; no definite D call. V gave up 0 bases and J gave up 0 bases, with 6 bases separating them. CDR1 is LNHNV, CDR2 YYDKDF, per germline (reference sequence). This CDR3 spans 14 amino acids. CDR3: CATSREVDSYEQYF. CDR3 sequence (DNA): TGTGCCACCAGCAGAGAGGTAGACTCCTACGAGCAGTACTTC.

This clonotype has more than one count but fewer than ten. The CDR3 DNA is TGCAGTGCTTTGGACAGCCCGAACACTGAAGCTTTCTTT. Encoded protein: CSALDSPNTEAFF. This chain links TRBV20-1 with TRBJ1-1; D might be TRBD1 (6 bases). Germline V lookup: CDR1 DFQATT, CDR2 SNEGSKA (reference sequence). The CDR3 sequence is 13 residues long. V lost 5 bases, J lost 1 base, and 11 bases lay in between.

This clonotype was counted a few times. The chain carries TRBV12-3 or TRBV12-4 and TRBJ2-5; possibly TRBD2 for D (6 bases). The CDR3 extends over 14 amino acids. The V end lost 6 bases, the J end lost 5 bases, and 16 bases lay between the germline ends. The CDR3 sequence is CASSSSGGSETQYF. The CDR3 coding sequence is TGTGCCAGCAGCTCCTCCGGGGGTTCGGAGACCCAGTACTTC.

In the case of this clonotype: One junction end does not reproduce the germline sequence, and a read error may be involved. The CDR3 reads CTSSFMRRDSFRGGYTF. Here the CDR3 DNA reads TGTACCAGCAGCTTCATGCGGAGAGACTCCTTTCGGGGTGGCTACACCTTC. The chain is built from TRBV11-3 and TRBJ1-2; D unclear. This CDR3 is built from 17 residues. The germline CDR1 and CDR2 sequences are SGHNT and YENEEA.

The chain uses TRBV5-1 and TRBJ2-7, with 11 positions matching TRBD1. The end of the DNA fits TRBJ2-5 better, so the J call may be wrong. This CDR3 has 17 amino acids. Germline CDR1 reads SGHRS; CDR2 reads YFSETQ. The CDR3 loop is CASSYGQGAMVSETQYF. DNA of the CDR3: TGCGCCAGCAGCTATGGACAGGGGGCTATGGTGTCGGAGACCCAGTACTTC.

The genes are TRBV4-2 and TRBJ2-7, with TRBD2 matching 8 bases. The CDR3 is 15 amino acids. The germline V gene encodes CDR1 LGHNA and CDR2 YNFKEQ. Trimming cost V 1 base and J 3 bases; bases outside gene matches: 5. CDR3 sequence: CASSQGFSGVYEQYF. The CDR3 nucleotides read TGTGCCAGCAGCCAAGGCTTTAGCGGGGTCTACGAGCAGTACTTC.

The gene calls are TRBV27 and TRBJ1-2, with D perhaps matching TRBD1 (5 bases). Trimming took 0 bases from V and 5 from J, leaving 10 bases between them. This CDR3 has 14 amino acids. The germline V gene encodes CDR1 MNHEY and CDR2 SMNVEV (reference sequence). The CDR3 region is CASSLSAGIYGYTF. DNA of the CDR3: TGTGCCAGCAGTTTATCGGCAGGGATTTATGGCTACACCTTC.

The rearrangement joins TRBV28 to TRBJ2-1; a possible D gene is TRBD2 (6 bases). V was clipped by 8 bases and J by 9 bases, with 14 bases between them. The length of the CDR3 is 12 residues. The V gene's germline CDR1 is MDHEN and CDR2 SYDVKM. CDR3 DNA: TGTGCCAGCGGGCCGGTCGGGGGTGAGCAGTTCTTC. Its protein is CASGPVGGEQFF.

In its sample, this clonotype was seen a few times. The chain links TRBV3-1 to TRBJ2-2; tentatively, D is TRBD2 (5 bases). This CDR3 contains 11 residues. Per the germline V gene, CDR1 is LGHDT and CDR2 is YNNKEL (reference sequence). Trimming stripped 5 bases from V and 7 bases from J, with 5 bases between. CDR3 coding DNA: TGTGCCAGCAGCGGGAGCGGGGAGCTGTTTTTT. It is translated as CASSGSGELFF.

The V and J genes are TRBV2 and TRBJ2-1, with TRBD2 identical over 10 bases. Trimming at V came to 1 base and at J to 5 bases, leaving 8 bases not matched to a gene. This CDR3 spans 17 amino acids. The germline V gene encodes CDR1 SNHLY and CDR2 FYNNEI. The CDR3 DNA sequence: TGTGCCAGCAGTGAAGGAGCGCTTAGCGGGGGGAACAATGAGCAGTTCTTC. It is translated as CASSEGALSGGNNEQFF.

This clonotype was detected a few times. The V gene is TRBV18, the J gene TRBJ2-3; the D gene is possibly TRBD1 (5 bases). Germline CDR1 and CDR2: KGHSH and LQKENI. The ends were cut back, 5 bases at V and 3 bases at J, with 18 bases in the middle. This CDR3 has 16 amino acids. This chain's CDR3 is CASSATWGASTDTQYF. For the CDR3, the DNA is TGTGCCAGCTCAGCAACGTGGGGCGCCAGTACAGATACGCAGTATTTT.

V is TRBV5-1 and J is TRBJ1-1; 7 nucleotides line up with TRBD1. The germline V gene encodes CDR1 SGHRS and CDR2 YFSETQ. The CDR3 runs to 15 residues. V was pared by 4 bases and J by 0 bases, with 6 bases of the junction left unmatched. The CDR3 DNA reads TGCGCCAGCAGCGCAGTGACAGGGCTGAACACTGAAGCTTTCTTT. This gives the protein CASSAVTGLNTEAFF.

CDR3 region: CSVAGFWGPQHF. CDR3 in DNA: TGCAGCGTTGCAGGATTTTGGGGTCCCCAGCATTTT. The chain employs TRBV29-1 and TRBJ1-5; no clear D gene. With 4 bases removed from V and 10 bases from J, the gap between germline ends came to 14 bases. The CDR3 loop spans 12 amino acids. CDR1 SQVTM and CDR2 ANQGSEA come from the germline V gene.